The sequence of this T cell receptor (beta chain) was determined in a study of blood T cell repertoires in COVID-19. As for the study in general: Whether acute or convalescent, the COVID-19 samples came from the United States, Italy and Spain.

Residents of about two dozen US areas, aged about 18 to 89 years, made up the participants. Participant-reported clinical history was the basis for cohort assignment. The CDR3 spans 11 residues. V gave up 8 bases and J gave up 9 bases, with 11 bases separating them. Germline V gives CDR1 SGHVS, CDR2 FQNEAQ. In the authors' methods: Reference gene primer amplification gave estimated nucleated cell counts. Clones were sequenced by immunoSEQ multiplex PCR, and TCRdb holds only the in-frame ones, with some missing. The D gene and trimming were derived from the DNA, and the V and J assignments and clone size from that table. Among about 190,000 clones, around 83% were seen once, and the ten largest hold under 4%.

Sequencing was done on a sample of PBMCs or T cells enriched from blood (not recorded which). The TCR comes from a woman aged 25-40 years who had been exposed to COVID-19. The gene calls are TRBV7-8 and TRBJ2-1; D remains ambiguous. The CDR3 loop reads CASLETGEQFF. For the CDR3, the DNA is TGTGCCAGCCTAGAAACGGGTGAGCAGTTCTTC.